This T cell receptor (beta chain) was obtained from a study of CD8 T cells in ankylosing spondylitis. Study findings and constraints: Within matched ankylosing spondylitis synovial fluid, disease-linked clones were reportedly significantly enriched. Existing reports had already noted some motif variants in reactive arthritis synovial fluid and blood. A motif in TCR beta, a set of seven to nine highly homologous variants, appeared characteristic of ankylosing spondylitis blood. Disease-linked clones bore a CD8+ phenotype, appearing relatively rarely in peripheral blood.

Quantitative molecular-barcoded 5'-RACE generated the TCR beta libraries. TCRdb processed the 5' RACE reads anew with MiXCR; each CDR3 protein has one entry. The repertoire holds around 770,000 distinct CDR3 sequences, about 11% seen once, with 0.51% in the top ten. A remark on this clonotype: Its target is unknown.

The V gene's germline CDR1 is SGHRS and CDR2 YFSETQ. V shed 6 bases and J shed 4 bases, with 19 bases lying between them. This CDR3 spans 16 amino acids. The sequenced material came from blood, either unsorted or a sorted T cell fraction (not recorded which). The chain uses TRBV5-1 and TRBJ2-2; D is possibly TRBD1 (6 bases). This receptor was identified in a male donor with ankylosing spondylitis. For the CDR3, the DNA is TGCGCCAGCAATAGCCTTGGACAGTCTGGCACCGGGGAGCTGTTTTTT. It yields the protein CASNSLGQSGTGELFF. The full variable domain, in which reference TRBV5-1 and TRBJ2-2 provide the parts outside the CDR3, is KAGVTQTPRYLIKTRGQQVTLSCSPISGHRSVSWYQQTPGQGLQFLFEYFSETQRNKGNFPGRFSGRQFSNSRSEMNVSTLELGDSALYLCASNSLGQSGTGELFFGEGSRLTVL.